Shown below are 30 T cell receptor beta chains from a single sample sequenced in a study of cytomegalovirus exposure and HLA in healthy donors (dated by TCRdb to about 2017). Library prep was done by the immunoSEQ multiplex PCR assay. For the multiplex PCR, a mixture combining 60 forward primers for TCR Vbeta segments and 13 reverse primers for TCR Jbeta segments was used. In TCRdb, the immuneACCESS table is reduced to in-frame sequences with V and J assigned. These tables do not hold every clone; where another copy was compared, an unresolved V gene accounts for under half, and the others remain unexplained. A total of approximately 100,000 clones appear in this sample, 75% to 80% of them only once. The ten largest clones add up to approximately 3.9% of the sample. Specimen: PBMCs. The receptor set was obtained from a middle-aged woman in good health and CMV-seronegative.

The CDR3 region has the DNA TGCGCCAGCAGCCAAGGTACCGCAGGGAACTATGGCTACACCTTC. Translating it yields CASSQGTAGNYGYTF. V and J are TRBV4-3 and TRBJ1-2; D might be TRBD1 (5 bases). V dropped 1 base and J dropped 2 bases, with 11 bases sitting between them. This CDR3 is 15 amino acids long. Germline CDR1 is LGHNA and CDR2 is YSLEER.

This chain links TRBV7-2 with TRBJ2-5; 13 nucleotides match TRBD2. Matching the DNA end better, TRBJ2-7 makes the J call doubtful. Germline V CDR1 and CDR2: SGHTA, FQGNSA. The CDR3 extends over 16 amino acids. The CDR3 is CASSRPRTSGGYEQYF. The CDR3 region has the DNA TGTGCCAGCAGCCGACCCAGGACTAGCGGGGGTTACGAGCAGTACTTC.

The CDR3 spells CASSKTSGQGYNEQFF. CDR3 in DNA: TGTGCCAGCAGCAAGACTAGCGGGCAGGGCTACAATGAGCAGTTCTTC. V gene TRBV7-3 combines with J gene TRBJ2-1; TRBD2 matches at 10 bases. With 5 bases clipped from V and 3 bases from J, the junction kept 7 bases outside the gene matches. The V gene's germline CDR1 is SGHTA and CDR2 FQGTGA. The CDR3 sequence is 16 residues long. Drawing the rest from reference TRBV7-3 and TRBJ2-1, the complete variable domain is GAGVSQTPSNKVTEKGKYVELRCDPISGHTALYWYRQSLGQGPEFLIYFQGTGAADDSGLPNDRFFAVRPEGSVSTLKIQRTERGDSAVYLCASSKTSGQGYNEQFFGPGTRLTVL.

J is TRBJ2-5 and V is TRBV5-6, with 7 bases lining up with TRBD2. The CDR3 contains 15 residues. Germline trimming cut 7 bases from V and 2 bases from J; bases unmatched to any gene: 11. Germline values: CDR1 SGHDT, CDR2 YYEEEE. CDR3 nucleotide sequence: TGTGCCAGCTCGGCCCTGGGGGGGTTTCAAGAGACCCAGTACTTC. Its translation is CASSALGGFQETQYF. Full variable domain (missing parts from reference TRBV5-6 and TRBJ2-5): DAGVTQSPTHLIKTRGQQVTLRCSPKSGHDTVSWYQQALGQGPQFIFQYYEEEERQRGNFPDRFSGHQFPNYSSELNVNALLLGDSALYLCASSALGGFQETQYFGPGTRLLVL.

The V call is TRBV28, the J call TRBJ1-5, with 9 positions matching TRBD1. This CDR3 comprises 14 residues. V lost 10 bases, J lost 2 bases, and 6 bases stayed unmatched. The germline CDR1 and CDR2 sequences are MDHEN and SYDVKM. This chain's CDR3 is CATLRTGGNQPQHF. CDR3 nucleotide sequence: TGTGCCACCCTCCGGACAGGGGGCAATCAGCCCCAGCATTTT.

In DNA, the CDR3 is TGTGCCAGCAGCTACAGCGGGGGGGCCTACGAGCAGTACTTC. This gives the protein CASSYSGGAYEQYF. The chain recombines TRBV9 with TRBJ2-7; 10 positions agree with TRBD2. The junction had 3 bases not matched to a gene; V was cut back by 4 bases and J by 2 bases. The CDR3 has 14 residues. The germline V gene encodes CDR1 SGDLS and CDR2 YYNGEE. Drawing the rest from reference TRBV9 and TRBJ2-7, the complete variable domain is DSGVTQTPKHLITATGQRVTLRCSPRSGDLSVYWYQQSLDQGLQFLIQYYNGEERAKGNILERFSAQQFPDLHSELNLSSLELGDSALYFCASSYSGGAYEQYFGPGTRLTVT.

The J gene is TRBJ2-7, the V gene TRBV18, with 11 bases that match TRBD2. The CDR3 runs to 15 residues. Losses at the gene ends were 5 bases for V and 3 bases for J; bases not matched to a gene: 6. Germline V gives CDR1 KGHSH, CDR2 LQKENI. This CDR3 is CASSRVLAGVYEQYF. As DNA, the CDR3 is TGTGCCAGCTCAAGGGTACTAGCGGGGGTCTACGAGCAGTACTTC.

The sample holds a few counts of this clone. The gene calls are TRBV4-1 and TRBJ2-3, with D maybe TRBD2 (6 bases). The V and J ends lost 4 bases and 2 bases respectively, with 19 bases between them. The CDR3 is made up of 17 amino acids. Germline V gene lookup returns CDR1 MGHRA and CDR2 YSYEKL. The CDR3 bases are TGCGCCAGCAGCCTTGACGCGGGACGGACTATCACAGATACGCAGTATTTT. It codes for CASSLDAGRTITDTQYF.

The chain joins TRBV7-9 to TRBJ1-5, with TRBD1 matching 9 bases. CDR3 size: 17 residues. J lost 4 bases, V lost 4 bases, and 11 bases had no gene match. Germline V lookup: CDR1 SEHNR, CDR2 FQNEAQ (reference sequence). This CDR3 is CASSSPGQGLPNQPQHF. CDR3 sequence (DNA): TGTGCCAGCAGCTCACCGGGACAGGGTCTTCCGAATCAGCCCCAGCATTTT.

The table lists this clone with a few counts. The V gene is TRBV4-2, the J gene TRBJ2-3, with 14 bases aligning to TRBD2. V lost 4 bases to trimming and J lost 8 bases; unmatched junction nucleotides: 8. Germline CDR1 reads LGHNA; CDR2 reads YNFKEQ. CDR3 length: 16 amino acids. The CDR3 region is CASSPTTSGGASTQYF. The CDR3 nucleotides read TGTGCCAGCAGCCCCACGACTAGCGGGGGGGCCAGTACGCAGTATTTT.

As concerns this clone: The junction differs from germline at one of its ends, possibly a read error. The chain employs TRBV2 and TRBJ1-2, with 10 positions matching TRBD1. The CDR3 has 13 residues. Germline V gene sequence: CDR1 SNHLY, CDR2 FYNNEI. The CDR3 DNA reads TGTGCCACCCAAGCGACAGGGGGCGATGGCTACCCCTTC. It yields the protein CATQATGGDGYPF.

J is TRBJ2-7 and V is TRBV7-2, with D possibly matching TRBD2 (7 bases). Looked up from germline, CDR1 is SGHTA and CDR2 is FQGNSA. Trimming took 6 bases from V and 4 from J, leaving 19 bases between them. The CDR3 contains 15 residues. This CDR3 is CASSPDGGLGYEQYF. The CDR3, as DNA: TGTGCCAGCAGTCCCGACGGGGGGCTCGGGTACGAGCAGTACTTC.

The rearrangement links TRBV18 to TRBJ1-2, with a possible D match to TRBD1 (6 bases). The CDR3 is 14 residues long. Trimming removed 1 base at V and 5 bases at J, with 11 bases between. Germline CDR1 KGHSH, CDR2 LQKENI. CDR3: CASSPQQGVYGYTF. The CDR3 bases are TGTGCCAGCTCACCACAACAGGGAGTTTATGGCTACACCTTC.

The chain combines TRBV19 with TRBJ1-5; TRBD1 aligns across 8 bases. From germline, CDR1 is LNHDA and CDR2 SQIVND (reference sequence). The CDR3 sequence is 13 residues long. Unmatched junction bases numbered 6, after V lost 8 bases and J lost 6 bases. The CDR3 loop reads CASGTGIFQPQHF. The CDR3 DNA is TGTGCCAGTGGGACAGGAATTTTTCAGCCCCAGCATTTT.

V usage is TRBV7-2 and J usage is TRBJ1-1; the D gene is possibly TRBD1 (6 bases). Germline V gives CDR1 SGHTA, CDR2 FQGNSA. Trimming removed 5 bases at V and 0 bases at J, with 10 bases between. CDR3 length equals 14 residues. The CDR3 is CASSRGAMNTEAFF. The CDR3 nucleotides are TGTGCCAGCAGCCGGGGGGCTATGAACACTGAAGCTTTCTTT.

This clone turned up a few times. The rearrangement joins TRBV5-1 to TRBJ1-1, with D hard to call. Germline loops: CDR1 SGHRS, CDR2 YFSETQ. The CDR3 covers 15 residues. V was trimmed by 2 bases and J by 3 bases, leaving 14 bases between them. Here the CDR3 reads CASSFGFGLDTEAFF. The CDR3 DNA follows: TGCGCCAGCAGCTTCGGTTTTGGTTTGGACACTGAAGCTTTCTTT.

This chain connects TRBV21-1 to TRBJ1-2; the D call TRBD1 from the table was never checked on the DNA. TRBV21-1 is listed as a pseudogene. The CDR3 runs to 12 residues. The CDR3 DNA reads TGTGCCAGCAGCACCCTCCCAGGGGGGTACACCTTC. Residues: CASSTLPGGYTF.

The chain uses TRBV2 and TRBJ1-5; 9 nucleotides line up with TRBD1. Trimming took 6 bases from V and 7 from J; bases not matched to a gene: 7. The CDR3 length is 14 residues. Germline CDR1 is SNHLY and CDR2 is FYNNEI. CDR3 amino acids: CASSTTGGGQPQHF. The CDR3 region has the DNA TGTGCCAGCAGCACGACAGGGGGTGGGCAGCCCCAGCATTTT.

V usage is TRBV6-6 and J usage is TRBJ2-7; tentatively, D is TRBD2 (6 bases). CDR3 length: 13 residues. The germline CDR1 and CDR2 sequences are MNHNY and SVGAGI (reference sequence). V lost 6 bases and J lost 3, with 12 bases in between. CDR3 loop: CASRGGVVYEQYF. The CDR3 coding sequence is TGTGCCAGCAGGGGCGGGGTGGTCTACGAGCAGTACTTC.

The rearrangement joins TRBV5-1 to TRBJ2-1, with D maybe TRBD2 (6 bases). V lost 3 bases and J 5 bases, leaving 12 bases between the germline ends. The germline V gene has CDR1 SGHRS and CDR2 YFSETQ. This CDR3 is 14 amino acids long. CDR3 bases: TGCGCCAGCAGCTCGGGGGTCCGGCACAATGAGCAGTTCTTC. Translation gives CASSSGVRHNEQFF. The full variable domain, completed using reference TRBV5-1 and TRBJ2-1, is KAGVTQTPRYLIKTRGQQVTLSCSPISGHRSVSWYQQTPGQGLQFLFEYFSETQRNKGNFPGRFSGRQFSNSRSEMNVSTLELGDSALYLCASSSGVRHNEQFFGPGTRLTVL.

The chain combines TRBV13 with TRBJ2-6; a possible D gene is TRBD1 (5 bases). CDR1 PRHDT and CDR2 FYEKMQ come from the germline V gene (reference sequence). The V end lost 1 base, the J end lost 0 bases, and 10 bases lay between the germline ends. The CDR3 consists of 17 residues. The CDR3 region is CASSLAGGHSGANVLTF. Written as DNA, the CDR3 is TGTGCCAGCAGCTTAGCTGGCGGACACTCTGGGGCCAACGTCCTGACTTTC.

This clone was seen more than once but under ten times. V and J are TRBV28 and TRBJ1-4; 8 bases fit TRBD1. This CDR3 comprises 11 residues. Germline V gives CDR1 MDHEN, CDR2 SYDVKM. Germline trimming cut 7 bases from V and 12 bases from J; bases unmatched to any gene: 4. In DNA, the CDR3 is TGTGCCAGCAATAACAGGGGGGAACTGTTTTTT. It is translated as CASNNRGELFF.

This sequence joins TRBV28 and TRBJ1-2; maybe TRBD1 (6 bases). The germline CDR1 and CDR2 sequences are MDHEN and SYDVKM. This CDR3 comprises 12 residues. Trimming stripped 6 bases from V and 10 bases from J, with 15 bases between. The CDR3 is CASRRTVLDYTF. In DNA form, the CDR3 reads TGTGCCAGCAGGCGGACAGTTTTGGACTACACCTTC.

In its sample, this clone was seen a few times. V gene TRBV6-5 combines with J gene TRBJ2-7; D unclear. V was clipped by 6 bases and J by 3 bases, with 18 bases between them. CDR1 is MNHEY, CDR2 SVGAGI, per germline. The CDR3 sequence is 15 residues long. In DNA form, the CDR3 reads TGTGCCAGCAGCCGCGGAATTGGTGGCTTCTACGAGCAGTACTTC. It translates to CASSRGIGGFYEQYF.

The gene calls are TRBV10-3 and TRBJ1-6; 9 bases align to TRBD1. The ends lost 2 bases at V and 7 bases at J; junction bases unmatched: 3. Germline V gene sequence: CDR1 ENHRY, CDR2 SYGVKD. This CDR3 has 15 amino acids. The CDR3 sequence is CAISERGQGNSPLHF. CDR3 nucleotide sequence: TGTGCCATCAGTGAGCGGGGACAGGGAAATTCACCCCTCCACTTT.

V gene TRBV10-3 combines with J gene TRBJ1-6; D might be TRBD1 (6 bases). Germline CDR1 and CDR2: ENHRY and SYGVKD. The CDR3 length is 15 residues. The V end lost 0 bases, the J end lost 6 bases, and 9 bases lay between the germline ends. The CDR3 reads CAISESGRGNSPLHF. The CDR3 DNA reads TGTGCCATCAGTGAGTCTGGCAGGGGTAATTCACCCCTCCACTTT.

Here the CDR3 reads CASSPSTGANTEAFF. CDR3 nucleotides: TGCGCCAGCAGCCCCTCCACAGGGGCCAACACTGAAGCTTTCTTT. The chain has TRBV4-1 and TRBJ1-1; 7 bases fit TRBD1. The CDR3 has 15 residues. V lost 4 bases and J lost 2; bases outside the gene matches: 7. Germline V gives CDR1 MGHRA, CDR2 YSYEKL.

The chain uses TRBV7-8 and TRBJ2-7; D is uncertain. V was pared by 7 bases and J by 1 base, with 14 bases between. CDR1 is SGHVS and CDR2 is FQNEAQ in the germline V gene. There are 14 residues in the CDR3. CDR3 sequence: CASNSYAGSYEQYF. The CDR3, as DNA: TGTGCCAGCAACTCCTACGCCGGTTCCTACGAGCAGTACTTC.

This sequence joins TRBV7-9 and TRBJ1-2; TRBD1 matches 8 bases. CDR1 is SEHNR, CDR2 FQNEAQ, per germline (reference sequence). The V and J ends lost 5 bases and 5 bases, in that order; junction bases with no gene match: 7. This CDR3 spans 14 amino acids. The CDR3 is CASSNRDRSYGYTF. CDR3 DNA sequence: TGTGCCAGCAGCAATCGGGACAGGAGTTATGGCTACACCTTC.

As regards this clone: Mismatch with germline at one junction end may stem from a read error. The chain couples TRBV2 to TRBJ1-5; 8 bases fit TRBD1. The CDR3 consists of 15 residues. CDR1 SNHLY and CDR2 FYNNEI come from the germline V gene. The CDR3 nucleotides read TGTGCCAGCAGTTCGGACCAGGGGGCAGGGGAGCCCCAGAATTTT. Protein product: CASSSDQGAGEPQNF.